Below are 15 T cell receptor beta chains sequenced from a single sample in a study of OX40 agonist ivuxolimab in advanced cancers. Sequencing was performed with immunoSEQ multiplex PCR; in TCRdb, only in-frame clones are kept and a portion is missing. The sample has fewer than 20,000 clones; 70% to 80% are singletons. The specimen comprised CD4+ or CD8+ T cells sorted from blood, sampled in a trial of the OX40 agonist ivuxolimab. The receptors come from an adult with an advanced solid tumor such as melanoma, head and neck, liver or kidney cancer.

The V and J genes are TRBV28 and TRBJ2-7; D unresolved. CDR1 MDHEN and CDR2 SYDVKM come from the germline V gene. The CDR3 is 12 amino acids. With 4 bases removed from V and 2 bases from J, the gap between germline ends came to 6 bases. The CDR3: CASSYRTYEQYF. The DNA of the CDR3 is TGTGCCAGCAGTTATAGAACCTACGAGCAGTACTTC.

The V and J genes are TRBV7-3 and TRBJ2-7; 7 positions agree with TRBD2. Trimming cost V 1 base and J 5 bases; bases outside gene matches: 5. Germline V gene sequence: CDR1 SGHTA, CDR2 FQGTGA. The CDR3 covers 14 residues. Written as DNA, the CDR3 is TGTGCCAGCAGCTTAAATAGCGGGTATGACGAGCAGTACTTC. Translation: CASSLNSGYDEQYF.

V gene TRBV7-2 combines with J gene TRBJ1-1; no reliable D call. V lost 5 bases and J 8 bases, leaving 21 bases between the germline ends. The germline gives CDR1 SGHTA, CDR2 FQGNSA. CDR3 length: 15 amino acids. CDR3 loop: CASSISTNLQTEAFF. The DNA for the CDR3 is TGTGCCAGCAGCATATCAACTAACTTACAGACCGAAGCTTTCTTT.

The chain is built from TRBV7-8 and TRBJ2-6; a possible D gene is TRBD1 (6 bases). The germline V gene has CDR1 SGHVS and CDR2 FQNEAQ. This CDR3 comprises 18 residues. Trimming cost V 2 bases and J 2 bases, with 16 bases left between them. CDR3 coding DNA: TGTGCCAGCAGCTTAACCACGAGAGGGGGAACTGGGGCCAACGTCCTGACTTTC. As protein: CASSLTTRGGTGANVLTF.

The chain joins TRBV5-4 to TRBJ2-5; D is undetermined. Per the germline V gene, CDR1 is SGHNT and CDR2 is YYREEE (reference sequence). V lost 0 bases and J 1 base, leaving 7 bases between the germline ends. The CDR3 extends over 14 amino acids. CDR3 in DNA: TGTGCCAGCAGCTTGGGAGCGTTCCAAGAGACCCAGTACTTC. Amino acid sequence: CASSLGAFQETQYF. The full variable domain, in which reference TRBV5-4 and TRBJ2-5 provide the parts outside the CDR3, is ETGVTQSPTHLIKTRGQQVTLRCSSQSGHNTVSWYQQALGQGPQFIFQYYREEENGRGNFPPRFSGLQFPNYSSELNVNALELDDSALYLCASSLGAFQETQYFGPGTRLLVL.

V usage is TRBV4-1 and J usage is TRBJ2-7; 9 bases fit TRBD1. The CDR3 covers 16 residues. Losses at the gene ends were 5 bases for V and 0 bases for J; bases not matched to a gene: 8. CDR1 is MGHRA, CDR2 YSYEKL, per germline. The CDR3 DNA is TGCGCCAGCAGCGCTTCCGGGACAGGGAGCTCCTACGAGCAGTACTTC. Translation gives CASSASGTGSSYEQYF.

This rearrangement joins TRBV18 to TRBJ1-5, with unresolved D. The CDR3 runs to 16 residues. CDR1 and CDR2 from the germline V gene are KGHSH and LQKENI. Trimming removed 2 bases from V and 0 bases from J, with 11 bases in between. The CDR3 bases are TGTGCCAGCTCACCATACCGGGTCGATAGCAATCAGCCCCAGCATTTT. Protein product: CASSPYRVDSNQPQHF.

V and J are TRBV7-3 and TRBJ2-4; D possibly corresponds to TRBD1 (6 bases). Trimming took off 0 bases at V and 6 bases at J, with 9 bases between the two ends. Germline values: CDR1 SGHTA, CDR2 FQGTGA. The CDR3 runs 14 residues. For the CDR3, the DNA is TGTGCCAGCAGCTTAACCGCGACAGGAAACATTCAGTACTTC. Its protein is CASSLTATGNIQYF. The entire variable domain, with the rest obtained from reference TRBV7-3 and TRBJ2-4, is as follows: GAGVSQTPSNKVTEKGKYVELRCDPISGHTALYWYRQSLGQGPEFLIYFQGTGAADDSGLPNDRFFAVRPEGSVSTLKIQRTERGDSAVYLCASSLTATGNIQYFGAGTRLSVL.

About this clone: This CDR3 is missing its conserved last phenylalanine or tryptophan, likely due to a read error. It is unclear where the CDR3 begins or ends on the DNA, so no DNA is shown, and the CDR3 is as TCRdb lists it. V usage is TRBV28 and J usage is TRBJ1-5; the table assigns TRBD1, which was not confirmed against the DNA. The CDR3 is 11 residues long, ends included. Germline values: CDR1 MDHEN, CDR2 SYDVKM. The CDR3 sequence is CASSSTGGHDI.

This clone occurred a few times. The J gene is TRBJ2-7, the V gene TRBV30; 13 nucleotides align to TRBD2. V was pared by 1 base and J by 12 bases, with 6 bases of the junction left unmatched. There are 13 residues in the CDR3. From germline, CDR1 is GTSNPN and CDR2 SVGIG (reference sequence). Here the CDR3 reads CAWSGTSGGSVYF. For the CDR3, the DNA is TGTGCCTGGAGTGGGACTAGCGGGGGCTCAGTGTACTTC.

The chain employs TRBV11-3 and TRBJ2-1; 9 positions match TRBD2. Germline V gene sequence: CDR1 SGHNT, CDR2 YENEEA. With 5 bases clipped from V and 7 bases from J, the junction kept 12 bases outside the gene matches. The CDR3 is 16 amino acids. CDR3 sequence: CASSPYLAGVSNEQFF. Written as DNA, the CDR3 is TGTGCCAGCAGCCCATACTTAGCGGGAGTCTCAAATGAGCAGTTCTTC.

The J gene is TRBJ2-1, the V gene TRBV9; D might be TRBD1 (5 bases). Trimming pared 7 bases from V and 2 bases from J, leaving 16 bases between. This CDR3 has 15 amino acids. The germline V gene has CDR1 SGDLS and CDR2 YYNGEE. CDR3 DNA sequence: TGTGCCAGCTCTGGGGCCCCCTCAGCCTACAATGAGCAGTTCTTC. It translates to CASSGAPSAYNEQFF.

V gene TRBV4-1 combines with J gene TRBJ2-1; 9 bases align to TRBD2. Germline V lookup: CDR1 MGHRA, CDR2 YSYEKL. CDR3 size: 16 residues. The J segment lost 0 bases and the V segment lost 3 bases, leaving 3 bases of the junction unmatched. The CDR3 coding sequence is TGCGCCAGCAGCCACCTAGCGGGGACCTCCTACAATGAGCAGTTCTTC. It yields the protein CASSHLAGTSYNEQFF.

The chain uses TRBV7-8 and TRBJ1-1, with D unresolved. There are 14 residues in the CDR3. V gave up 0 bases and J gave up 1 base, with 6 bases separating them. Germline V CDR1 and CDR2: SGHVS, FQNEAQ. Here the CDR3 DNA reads TGTGCCAGCAGCTTAGCGGGCCCGAACACTGAAGCTTTCTTT. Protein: CASSLAGPNTEAFF.

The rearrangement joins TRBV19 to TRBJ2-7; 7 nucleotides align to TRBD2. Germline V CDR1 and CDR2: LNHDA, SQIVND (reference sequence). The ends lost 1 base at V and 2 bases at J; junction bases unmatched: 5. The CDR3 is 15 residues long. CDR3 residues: CASSIAAGSPYEQYF. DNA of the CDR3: TGTGCCAGTAGTATAGCAGCGGGATCTCCCTACGAGCAGTACTTC.